Detailed here is one TCR beta chain. Its antigen remains unidentified. This specimen belongs to a study of blood T cell dynamics during melanoma immunotherapy. Study conclusions and caveats: Clones driving repertoire changes may be melanoma-specific or general immune activation. From T0 to W3, cfDNA rearrangement efficiency rose in disease-control patients but not progressors.

CDR3 size: 14 residues. Per germline, CDR1 SGHDT and CDR2 YYEEEE. Trimming pared 3 bases from V and 7 bases from J, leaving 11 bases between. Generated by immunoSEQ multiplex PCR, the TCRdb table keeps only in-frame clones and is missing some. The sample holds some 400 clones, 65% to 90% seen once. As to time point: week 3, after first cycle of checkpoint inhibitor. The rearrangement uses TRBV5-6 and TRBJ1-6, with D maybe TRBD1 (6 bases). The sequencing here drew on cell-free DNA from blood, taken from a patient treated with checkpoint blockade. The sequence was collected from a human donor with melanoma. The CDR3 DNA reads as TGTGCCAGCAGCTGGGGGCGGGGGAATTCACCCCTCCACTTT. Translation: CASSWGRGNSPLHF.